This entry concerns a single TCR beta chain. TCRdb keeps only in-frame clones here, not all; method: immunoSEQ multiplex PCR. The data contain over 100,000 clones, around 87% of them singletons. The data stem from a study of blood T cell repertoires in COVID-19. Background on the study: Donors in the United States, Italy and Spain gave samples during acute or convalescent COVID-19. Sample material is recorded as cDNA or gDNA derived from T cells, B-cell-depleted T cells, or PBMCs.

CDR3 length: 13 residues. Trimming removed 7 bases at V and 3 bases at J, with 12 bases between. The germline V gene has CDR1 MNHEY and CDR2 SVGAGI. The V gene is TRBV6-5, the J gene TRBJ1-1; D is undetermined. This sequence originates from a man aged 45-65 years with acute or convalescent COVID-19. The sample consisted of peripheral blood. CDR3 sequence reads: CASTSSSHTEAFF. The CDR3 bases are TGTGCCAGCACCTCCTCCTCCCACACTGAAGCTTTCTTT.